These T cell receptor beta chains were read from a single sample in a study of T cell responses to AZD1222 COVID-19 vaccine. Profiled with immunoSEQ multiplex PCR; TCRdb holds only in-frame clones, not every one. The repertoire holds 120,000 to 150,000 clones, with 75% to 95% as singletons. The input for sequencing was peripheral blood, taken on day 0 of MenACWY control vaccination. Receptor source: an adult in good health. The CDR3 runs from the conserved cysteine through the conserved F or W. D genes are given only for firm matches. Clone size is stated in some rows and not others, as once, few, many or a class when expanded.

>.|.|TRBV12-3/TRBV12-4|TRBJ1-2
CASTPGRTYGYTF
TGTGCCAGCACCCCGGGCAGAACCTATGGCTACACCTTC
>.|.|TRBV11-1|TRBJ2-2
CASSLGKGTGELFF
TGTGCCAGCAGCTTAGGGAAGGGCACCGGGGAGCTGTTTTTT
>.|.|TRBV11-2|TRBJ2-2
CASSLGVGLAGELFF
TGTGCCAGCAGCTTAGGCGTAGGGTTGGCCGGGGAGCTGTTTTTT
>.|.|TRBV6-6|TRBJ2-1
CASSYRGSQFF
TGTGCCAGCAGTTATAGGGGCAGCCAGTTCTTC
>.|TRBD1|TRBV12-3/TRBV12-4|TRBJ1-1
CASSFRQGAEAFF
TGTGCCAGCAGTTTCCGACAGGGCGCTGAAGCTTTCTTT
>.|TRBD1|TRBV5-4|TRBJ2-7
CASSFGTGTSYEQYF
TGTGCCAGCAGCTTTGGGACAGGGACCTCCTACGAGCAGTACTTC
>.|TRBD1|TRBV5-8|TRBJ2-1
CASSPGTGGAGIYNEQFF
TGTGCCAGCAGCCCCGGGACAGGGGGCGCGGGGATTTACAATGAGCAGTTCTTC
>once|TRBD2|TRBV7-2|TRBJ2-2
CASSFSGRYTGELFF
TGTGCCAGCAGCTTTAGCGGGAGGTACACCGGGGAGCTGTTTTTT
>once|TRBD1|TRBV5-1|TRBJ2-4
CASHKGQGNIQYF
TGCGCCAGCCACAAGGGACAGGGGAACATTCAGTACTTC
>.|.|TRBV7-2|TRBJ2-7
CASSSEGFYEQYF
TGTGCCAGCAGTTCTGAGGGGTTTTACGAGCAGTACTTC
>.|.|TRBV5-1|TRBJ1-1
CASSFLGYAGENTEAFF
TGCGCCAGCAGCTTCCTGGGGTACGCCGGCGAAAACACTGAAGCTTTCTTT
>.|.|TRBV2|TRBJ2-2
CASSVEVRWPPGGELFF
TGTGCCAGCAGTGTCGAGGTCAGATGGCCCCCAGGAGGGGAGCTGTTTTTT
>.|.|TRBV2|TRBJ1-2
CASSGDGGNYGYTF
TGTGCCAGCAGCGGGGACGGGGGAAACTATGGCTACACCTTC
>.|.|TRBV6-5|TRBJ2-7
CASSAAPDYEQYF
TGTGCCAGCAGCGCCGCGCCGGATTACGAGCAGTACTTC
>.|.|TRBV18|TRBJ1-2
CASSPSTDYGYTF
TGTGCCAGCTCACCATCTACGGACTATGGCTACACCTTC
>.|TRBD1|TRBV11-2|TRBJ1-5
CASSLGTGRSSQQPQHF
TGTGCCAGCAGCTTAGGGACAGGGAGGTCCTCCCAACAGCCCCAGCATTTT
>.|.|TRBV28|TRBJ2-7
CASSLSVEQYF
TGTGCCAGCAGTTTATCAGTGGAGCAGTACTTC
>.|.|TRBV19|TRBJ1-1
CASSSDFYTEAFF
TGTGCCAGTAGCTCGGACTTTTACACTGAAGCTTTCTTT
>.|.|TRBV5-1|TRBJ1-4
CASSLGTVNLGGNEKLFF
TGCGCCAGCAGCTTGGGGACGGTCAACCTCGGAGGGAATGAAAAACTGTTTTTT
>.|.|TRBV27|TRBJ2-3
CASSPSVTGTDTQYF
TGTGCCAGCAGTCCTAGCGTAACAGGCACAGATACGCAGTATTTT
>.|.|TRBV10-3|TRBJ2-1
CAISYTNNEQFF
TGTGCCATCAGCTACACAAACAATGAGCAGTTCTTC
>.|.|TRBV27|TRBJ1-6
CASSFTIGQKDSPLHF
TGTGCCAGCAGTTTTACCATCGGACAGAAGGATTCACCCCTCCACTTT
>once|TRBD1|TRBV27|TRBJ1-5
CASSPDRFQPQHF
TGTGCCAGCAGTCCGGACAGGTTTCAGCCCCAGCATTTT
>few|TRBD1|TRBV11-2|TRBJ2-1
CASSLGTGGNEQFF
TGTGCCAGCAGCTTAGGAACAGGGGGGAATGAGCAGTTCTTC
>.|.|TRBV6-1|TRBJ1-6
CASSESGTLNSPLHF
TGTGCCAGCAGTGAATCCGGGACACTGAATTCACCCCTCCACTTT
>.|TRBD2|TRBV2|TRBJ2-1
CASSEREGNEQFF
TGTGCCAGCAGTGAAAGGGAGGGCAATGAGCAGTTCTTC
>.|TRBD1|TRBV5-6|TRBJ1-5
CASSSQGNQPQHF
TGTGCCAGCAGCTCACAGGGGAATCAGCCCCAGCATTTT
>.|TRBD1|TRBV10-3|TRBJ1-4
CAISHGTVDEKLFF
TGTGCCATCAGCCACGGGACAGTCGATGAAAAACTGTTTTTT
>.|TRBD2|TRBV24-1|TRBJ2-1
CATSVGGAEVVYNEQFF
TGTGCCACCAGTGTCGGGGGGGCCGAGGTGGTCTACAATGAGCAGTTCTTC
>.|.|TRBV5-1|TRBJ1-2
CASSLGTPSGYTF
TGCGCCAGCAGCTTGGGGACTCCCTCCGGCTACACCTTC
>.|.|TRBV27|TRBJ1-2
CASSSFGVGYGYTF
TGTGCCAGCAGTTCTTTCGGGGTCGGCTATGGCTACACCTTC
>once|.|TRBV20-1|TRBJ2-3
CSASMPVASTDTQYF
TGCAGTGCTAGTATGCCGGTTGCCAGCACAGATACGCAGTATTTT
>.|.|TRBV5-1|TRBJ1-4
CASSLDGGADEKLFF
TGCGCCAGCAGCTTGGATGGGGGGGCGGATGAAAAACTGTTTTTT
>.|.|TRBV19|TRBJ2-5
CASSTSGQETQYF
TGTGCCAGTAGTACCTCGGGACAAGAGACCCAGTACTTC
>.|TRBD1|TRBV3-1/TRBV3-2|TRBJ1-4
CASSQGDRVLFF
TGTGCCAGCAGCCAGGGGGACAGGGTGTTGTTTTTT
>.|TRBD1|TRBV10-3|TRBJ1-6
CAITQSKGAGSPLHF
TGTGCCATCACCCAGAGCAAGGGGGCAGGATCACCCCTCCACTTT
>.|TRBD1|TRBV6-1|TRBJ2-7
CASREARDRSYEQYF
TGTGCCAGCAGGGAAGCCCGGGACAGATCCTACGAGCAGTACTTC
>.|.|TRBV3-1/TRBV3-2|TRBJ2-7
CASSQVASSTYEQYF
TGTGCCAGCAGCCAAGTGGCTAGCAGCACCTACGAGCAGTACTTC
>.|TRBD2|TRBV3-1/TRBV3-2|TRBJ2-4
CASSQGLAGGGKNIQYF
TGTGCCAGCAGCCAGGGACTAGCGGGGGGCGGGAAAAACATTCAGTACTTC
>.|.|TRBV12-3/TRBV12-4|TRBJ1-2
CASSFGTYGYTF
TGTGCCAGCAGTTTCGGCACCTATGGCTACACCTTC
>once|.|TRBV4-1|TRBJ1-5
CASSQVITQPQHF
TGCGCCAGCAGCCAAGTAATCACTCAGCCCCAGCATTTT
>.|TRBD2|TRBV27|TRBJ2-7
CASSHNGRVLYEQYF
TGTGCCAGCAGTCATAACGGGAGGGTACTGTACGAGCAGTACTTC
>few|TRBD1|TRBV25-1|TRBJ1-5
CASSEKQGADQPQHF
TGTGCCAGCAGTGAAAAACAGGGGGCGGATCAGCCCCAGCATTTT
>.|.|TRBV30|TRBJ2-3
CAWNPVGFSTDTQYF
TGTGCCTGGAACCCCGTGGGATTTAGCACAGATACGCAGTATTTT